Each of the 14 T cell receptor beta chains below was sequenced from the same sample in a study of blood T cell repertoires in COVID-19. The protocol was immunoSEQ multiplex PCR, while the TCRdb copy is restricted to in-frame clones and leaves out a portion. The sample yields about 240,000 clones, 80% to 90% seen once. Sequencing was done on a sample of peripheral blood. These receptor sequences come from a woman aged 70-85 years with acute or convalescent COVID-19.

The chain combines TRBV7-9 with TRBJ1-1, with a weak D call TRBD1 (5 bases). The CDR3 runs 14 residues. In germline, CDR1 is SEHNR, CDR2 FQNEAQ (reference sequence). The germline V and J ends were trimmed by 0 bases and 6 bases, with 11 bases remaining between them. In DNA, the CDR3 is TGTGCCAGCAGCTTAGCTTCAGGGTACCCTGAAGCTTTCTTT. It yields the protein CASSLASGYPEAFF.

V is TRBV2 and J is TRBJ1-2, with 9 bases fitting TRBD1. Per germline, CDR1 SNHLY and CDR2 FYNNEI. The length of the CDR3 is 14 residues. The junction had 2 bases not matched to a gene; V was cut back by 6 bases and J by 0 bases. The CDR3 DNA reads as TGTGCCAGCAGCGGGACAGGGACTAACTATGGCTACACCTTC. Protein: CASSGTGTNYGYTF.

V usage is TRBV18 and J usage is TRBJ1-3; a possible D gene is TRBD1 (5 bases). The CDR3 is made up of 17 amino acids. The germline V gene encodes CDR1 KGHSH and CDR2 LQKENI. The germline V and J ends were trimmed by 4 bases and 2 bases, with 18 bases remaining between them. The CDR3 sequence: CASSHPNQGITGNTIYF. CDR3 in DNA: TGTGCCAGCTCACACCCTAACCAGGGAATTACTGGAAACACCATATATTTT.

CDR3 nucleotides: TGTGCCAGCAGTTTGCGTCAGGGAAAGAACACTGAAGCTTTCTTT. This translates into CASSLRQGKNTEAFF. The gene calls are TRBV28 and TRBJ1-1, with a possible D match to TRBD1 (5 bases). V was shortened by 3 bases and J by 1 base, with 12 bases between the two germline ends. This CDR3 has 15 amino acids. Germline loops: CDR1 MDHEN, CDR2 SYDVKM.

This clone was observed a handful of times. The chain uses TRBV7-2 and TRBJ2-2; 8 bases agree with TRBD1. The CDR3 loop spans 15 amino acids. The germline V gene has CDR1 SGHTA and CDR2 FQGNSA. With 5 bases clipped from V and 2 bases from J, the junction kept 4 bases outside the gene matches. The CDR3 loop reads CASSTGTGNTGELFF. The CDR3 DNA is TGTGCCAGCAGCACCGGGACAGGAAACACCGGGGAGCTGTTTTTT. Complete variable domain (other parts from reference TRBV7-2 and TRBJ2-2): GAGVSQSPSNKVTEKGKDVELRCDPISGHTALYWYRQSLGQGLEFLIYFQGNSAPDKSGLPSDRFSAERTGGSVSTLTIQRTQQEDSAVYLCASSTGTGNTGELFFGEGSRLTVL.

V usage is TRBV7-2 and J usage is TRBJ2-1, with 7 bases aligning to TRBD2. Germline V gene sequence: CDR1 SGHTA, CDR2 FQGNSA. V dropped 1 base and J dropped 2; count of bases not matched to a gene: 8. The CDR3 consists of 17 residues. The CDR3 loop is CASSLVFGGGAYNEQFF. The DNA for the CDR3 is TGTGCCAGCAGCTTAGTCTTTGGTGGGGGGGCCTACAATGAGCAGTTCTTC.

This rearrangement joins TRBV7-6 to TRBJ1-2; 8 nucleotides match TRBD1. The junction had 16 bases not matched to a gene; V was cut back by 5 bases and J by 8 bases. This CDR3 spans 16 amino acids. Germline loops: CDR1 SGHVS, CDR2 FNYEAQ. CDR3 loop: CASSLLSSGGLGGYTF. The CDR3, as DNA: TGTGCCAGCAGCCTGCTATCCTCAGGGGGCCTCGGGGGCTACACCTTC.

This rearrangement joins TRBV4-2 to TRBJ2-7; weak D call: TRBD1 (6 bases). The CDR3 runs to 16 residues. Germline CDR1 reads LGHNA; CDR2 reads YNFKEQ. The germline V and J ends were trimmed by 3 bases and 3 bases, with 18 bases remaining between them. The CDR3, as DNA: TGTGCCAGCAGCCAGTTCCCCAGGGGCTCAGTCTACGAGCAGTACTTC. Translating gives CASSQFPRGSVYEQYF.

The chain uses TRBV5-4 and TRBJ1-2; possibly TRBD1 for D (6 bases). V dropped 4 bases and J dropped 3 bases, with 13 bases sitting between them. The germline CDR1 and CDR2 sequences are SGHNT and YYREEE (reference sequence). CDR3 length: 14 amino acids. The CDR3, as DNA: TGTGCCAGCAGCCTCGGGACATCGGACTATGGCTACACCTTC. As protein: CASSLGTSDYGYTF.

This clone was found a few times. V gene TRBV3-1 (or the pseudogene TRBV3-2) combines with J gene TRBJ1-5; the D gene is possibly TRBD1 (6 bases). The CDR3 runs 14 residues. V dropped 4 bases and J dropped 8 bases, with 15 bases sitting between them. Germline CDR1 is LGHDT and CDR2 is YNNKEL (reference sequence). CDR3 DNA sequence: TGTGCCAGCAGCCCCAGGGGTATGGGGGAGCCCCAGCATTTT. Translated: CASSPRGMGEPQHF.

This rearrangement joins TRBV2 to TRBJ1-2; D gene unclear. The CDR3 has 15 residues. The V end was cut by 1 base, the J end by 5 bases, with 14 bases between. CDR1 is SNHLY, CDR2 FYNNEI, per germline. The CDR3 sequence is CASSEEGTVAYGYTF. The CDR3 DNA follows: TGTGCCAGCAGTGAAGAAGGAACAGTGGCGTATGGCTACACCTTC.

This sequence joins TRBV27 and TRBJ2-7; D uncertain. The CDR3 sequence is 16 residues long. CDR1 and CDR2 (germline): MNHEY, SMNVEV (reference sequence). V was shortened by 0 bases and J by 1 base, with 13 bases between the two germline ends. CDR3 protein: CASSLSGRLRSYEQYF. The CDR3 bases are TGTGCCAGCAGTTTATCGGGCAGATTAAGATCCTACGAGCAGTACTTC.

This clone was observed once. The chain employs TRBV5-1 and TRBJ2-7, with unresolved D. This CDR3 spans 15 amino acids. Germline values: CDR1 SGHRS, CDR2 YFSETQ. V was shortened by 2 bases and J by 0 bases, with 12 bases between the two germline ends. The CDR3 DNA follows: TGCGCCAGCAGCTTAGACATTACATTCTCCTACGAGCAGTACTTC. This translates into CASSLDITFSYEQYF. The entire variable domain, with the rest obtained from reference TRBV5-1 and TRBJ2-7, is as follows: KAGVTQTPRYLIKTRGQQVTLSCSPISGHRSVSWYQQTPGQGLQFLFEYFSETQRNKGNFPGRFSGRQFSNSRSEMNVSTLELGDSALYLCASSLDITFSYEQYFGPGTRLTVT.

The V and J genes are TRBV3-1 (or the pseudogene TRBV3-2) and TRBJ1-4; 9 positions match TRBD1. The CDR3 spans 12 residues. The ends lost 8 bases at V and 6 bases at J; junction bases unmatched: 1. CDR1 and CDR2 from the germline V gene are LGHDT and YNNKEL (reference sequence). CDR3 in amino acids: CASGDRDEKLFF. CDR3 coding DNA: TGTGCCAGCGGGGACAGGGATGAAAAACTGTTTTTT.